This T cell receptor (beta chain) was obtained from a study of shared clonotypes between healthy human individuals. The data were produced by immunoSEQ multiplex PCR, yet TCRdb's version contains in-frame clones alone and is incomplete. The sample holds over 1.4 million clones, roughly 96% seen once. V gave up 4 bases and J gave up 0 bases, with 10 bases separating them. Germline V gene sequence: CDR1 LNHDA, CDR2 SQIVND (reference sequence). The CDR3 spans 15 residues. The chain couples TRBV19 to TRBJ2-4; no clear D gene. Source material: naive CD4+ T cells sorted from blood. The subset here: CD45RA+ positively selected. This TCR was sampled from a man aged 25-40 years in good health. The CDR3 here is CASSSGLLAKNIQYF. The CDR3 coding sequence is TGTGCCAGTAGTAGCGGCCTACTAGCCAAAAACATTCAGTACTTC.